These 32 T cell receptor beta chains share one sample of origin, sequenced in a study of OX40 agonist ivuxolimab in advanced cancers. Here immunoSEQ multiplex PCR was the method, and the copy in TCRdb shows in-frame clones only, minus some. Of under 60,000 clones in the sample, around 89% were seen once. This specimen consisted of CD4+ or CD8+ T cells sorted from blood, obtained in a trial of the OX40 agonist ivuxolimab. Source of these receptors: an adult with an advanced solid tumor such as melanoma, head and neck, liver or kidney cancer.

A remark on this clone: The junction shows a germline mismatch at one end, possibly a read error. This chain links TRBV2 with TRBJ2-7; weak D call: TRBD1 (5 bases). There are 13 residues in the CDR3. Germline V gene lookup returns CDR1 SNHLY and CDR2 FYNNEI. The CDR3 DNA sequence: TGTGCCAGCAGAGAAGGGGTTTCCTACGAGCAGTACTTC. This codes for CASREGVSYEQYF.

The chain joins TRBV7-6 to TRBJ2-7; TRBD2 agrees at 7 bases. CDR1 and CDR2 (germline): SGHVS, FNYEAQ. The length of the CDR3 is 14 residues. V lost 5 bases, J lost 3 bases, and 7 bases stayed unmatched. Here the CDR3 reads CASSPSAGDYEQYF. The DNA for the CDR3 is TGTGCCAGCAGCCCCTCGGCGGGGGACTACGAGCAGTACTTC. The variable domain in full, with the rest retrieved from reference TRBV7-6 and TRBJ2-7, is GAGVSQSPRYKVTKRGQDVALRCDPISGHVSLYWYRQALGQGPEFLTYFNYEAQQDKSGLPNDRFSAERPEGSISTLTIQRTEQRDSAMYRCASSPSAGDYEQYFGPGTRLTVT.

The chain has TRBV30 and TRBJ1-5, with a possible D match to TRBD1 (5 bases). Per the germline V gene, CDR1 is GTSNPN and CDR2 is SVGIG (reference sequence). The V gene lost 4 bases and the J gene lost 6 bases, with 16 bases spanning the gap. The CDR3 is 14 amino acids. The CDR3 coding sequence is TGTGCCTGGATATTTGGGGGAGTAGGTCAGCCCCAGCATTTT. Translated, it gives CAWIFGGVGQPQHF.

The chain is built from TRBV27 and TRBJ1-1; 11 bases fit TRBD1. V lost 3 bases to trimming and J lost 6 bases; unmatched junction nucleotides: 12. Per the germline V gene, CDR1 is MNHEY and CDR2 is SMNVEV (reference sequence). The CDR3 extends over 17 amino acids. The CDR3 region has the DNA TGTGCCAGCAGTTTTAGTCGGACAGGGGGCCCTGATCCTGAAGCTTTCTTT. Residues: CASSFSRTGGPDPEAFF.

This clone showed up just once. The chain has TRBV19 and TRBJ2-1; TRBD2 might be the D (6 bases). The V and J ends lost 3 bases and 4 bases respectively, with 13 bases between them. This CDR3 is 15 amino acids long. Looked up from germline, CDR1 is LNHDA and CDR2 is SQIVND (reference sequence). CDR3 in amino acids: CASSIDGRGYNEQFF. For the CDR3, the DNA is TGTGCCAGTAGTATCGATGGACGGGGGTACAATGAGCAGTTCTTC.

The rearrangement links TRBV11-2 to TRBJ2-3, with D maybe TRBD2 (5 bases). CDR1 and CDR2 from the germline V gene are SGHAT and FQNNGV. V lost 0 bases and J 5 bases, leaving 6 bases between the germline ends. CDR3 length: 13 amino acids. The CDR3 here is CASSLEAVDTQYF. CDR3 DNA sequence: TGTGCCAGCAGCTTAGAAGCGGTAGATACGCAGTATTTT.

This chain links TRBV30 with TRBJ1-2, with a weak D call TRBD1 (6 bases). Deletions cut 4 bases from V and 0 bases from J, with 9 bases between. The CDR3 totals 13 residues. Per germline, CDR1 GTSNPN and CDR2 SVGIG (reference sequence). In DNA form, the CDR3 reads TGTGCCTGGACTACAGGGCCTAACTATGGCTACACCTTC. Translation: CAWTTGPNYGYTF.

CDR3 DNA: TGTGCCAGCTCACCCAAGACAGATGCCTACAATGAGCAGTTCTTC. Translated: CASSPKTDAYNEQFF. The J gene is TRBJ2-1, the V gene TRBV18; the D gene is possibly TRBD1 (5 bases). Trimming took off 3 bases at V and 2 bases at J, with 11 bases between the two ends. The CDR3 extends over 15 amino acids. Germline V gives CDR1 KGHSH, CDR2 LQKENI.

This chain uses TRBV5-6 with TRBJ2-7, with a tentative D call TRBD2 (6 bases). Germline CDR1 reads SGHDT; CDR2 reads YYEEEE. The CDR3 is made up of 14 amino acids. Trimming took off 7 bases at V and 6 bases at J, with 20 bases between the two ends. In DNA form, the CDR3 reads TGTGCCAGCGGCGGCTCCGGGGGTCATCGCGAGCAGTACTTC. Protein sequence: CASGGSGGHREQYF.

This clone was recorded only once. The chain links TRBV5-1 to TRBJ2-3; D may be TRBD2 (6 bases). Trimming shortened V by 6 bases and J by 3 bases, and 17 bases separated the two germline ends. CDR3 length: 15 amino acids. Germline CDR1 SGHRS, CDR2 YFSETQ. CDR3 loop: CASTTGWGETDTQYF. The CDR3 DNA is TGCGCCAGCACCACAGGTTGGGGGGAGACAGATACGCAGTATTTT.

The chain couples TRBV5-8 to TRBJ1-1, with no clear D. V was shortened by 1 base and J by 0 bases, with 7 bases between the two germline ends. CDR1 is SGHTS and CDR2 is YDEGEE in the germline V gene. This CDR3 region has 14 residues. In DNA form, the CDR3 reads TGTGCCAGCAGCTTGACAGACATGAACACTGAAGCTTTCTTT. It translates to CASSLTDMNTEAFF.

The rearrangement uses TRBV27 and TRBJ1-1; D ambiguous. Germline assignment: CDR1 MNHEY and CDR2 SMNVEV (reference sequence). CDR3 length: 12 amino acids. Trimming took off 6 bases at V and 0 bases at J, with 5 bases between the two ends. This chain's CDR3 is CASSQVNTEAFF. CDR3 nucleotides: TGTGCCAGCAGCCAGGTGAACACTGAAGCTTTCTTT.

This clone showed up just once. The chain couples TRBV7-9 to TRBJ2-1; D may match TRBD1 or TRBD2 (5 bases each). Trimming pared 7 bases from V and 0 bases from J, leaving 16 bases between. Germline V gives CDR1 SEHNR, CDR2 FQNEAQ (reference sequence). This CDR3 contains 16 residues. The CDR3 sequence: CASIRTTADSYNEQFF. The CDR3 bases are TGTGCCAGCATACGGACGACAGCGGACTCCTACAATGAGCAGTTCTTC.

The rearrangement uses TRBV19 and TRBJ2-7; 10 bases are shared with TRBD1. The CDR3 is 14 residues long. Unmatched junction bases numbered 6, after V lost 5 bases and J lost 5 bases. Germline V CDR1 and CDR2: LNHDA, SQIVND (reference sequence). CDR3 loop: CASSSTGTGDEQYF. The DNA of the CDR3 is TGTGCCAGTAGTTCGACCGGGACAGGGGACGAGCAGTACTTC.

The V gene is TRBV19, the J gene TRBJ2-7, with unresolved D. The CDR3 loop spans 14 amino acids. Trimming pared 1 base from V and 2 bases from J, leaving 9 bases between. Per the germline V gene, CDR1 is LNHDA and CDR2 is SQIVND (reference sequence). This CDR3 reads CASSIAHSTYEQYF. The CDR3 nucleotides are TGTGCCAGTAGTATAGCTCACAGCACCTACGAGCAGTACTTC.

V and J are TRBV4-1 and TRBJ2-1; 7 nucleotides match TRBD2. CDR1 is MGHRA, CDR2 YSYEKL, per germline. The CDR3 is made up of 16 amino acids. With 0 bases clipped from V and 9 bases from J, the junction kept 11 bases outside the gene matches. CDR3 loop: CASSQDSGTGGSEQFF. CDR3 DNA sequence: TGCGCCAGCAGCCAAGATTCCGGGACCGGCGGGAGTGAGCAGTTCTTC.

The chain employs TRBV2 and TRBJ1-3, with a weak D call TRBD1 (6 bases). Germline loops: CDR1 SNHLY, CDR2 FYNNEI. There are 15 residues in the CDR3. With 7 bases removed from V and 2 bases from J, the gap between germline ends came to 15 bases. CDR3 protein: CASTSDSYPGNTIYF. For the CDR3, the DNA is TGTGCCAGCACCTCGGACAGCTATCCTGGAAACACCATATATTTT.

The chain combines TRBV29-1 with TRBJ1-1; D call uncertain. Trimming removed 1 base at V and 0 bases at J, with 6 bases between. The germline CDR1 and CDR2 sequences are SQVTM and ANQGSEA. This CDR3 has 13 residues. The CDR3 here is CSVEGGMNTEAFF. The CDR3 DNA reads TGCAGCGTTGAAGGAGGTATGAACACTGAAGCTTTCTTT.

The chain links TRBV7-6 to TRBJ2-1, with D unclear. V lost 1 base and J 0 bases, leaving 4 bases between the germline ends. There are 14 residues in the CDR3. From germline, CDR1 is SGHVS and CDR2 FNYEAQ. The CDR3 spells CASSLGPSYNEQFF. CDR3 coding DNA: TGTGCCAGCAGCTTAGGGCCCTCCTACAATGAGCAGTTCTTC.

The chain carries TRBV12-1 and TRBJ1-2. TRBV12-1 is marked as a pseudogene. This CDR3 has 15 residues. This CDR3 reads CASSFVCWEKAGYTF. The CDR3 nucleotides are TGTGCCAGCAGCTTTGTTTGTTGGGAGAAGGCCGGCTACACCTTC.

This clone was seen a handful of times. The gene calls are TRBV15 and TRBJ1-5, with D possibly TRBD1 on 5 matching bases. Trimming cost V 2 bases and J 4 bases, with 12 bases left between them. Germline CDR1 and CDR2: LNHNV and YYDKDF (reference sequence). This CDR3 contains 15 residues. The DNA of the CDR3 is TGTGCCACCAGCAGATCTCTTGGGGGAAATCAGCCCCAGCATTTT. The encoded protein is CATSRSLGGNQPQHF.

CDR3 residues: CASSVVGVGVQETQYF. The CDR3 nucleotides are TGTGCCAGCAGCGTAGTTGGAGTGGGCGTACAAGAGACCCAGTACTTC. This chain joins TRBV9 and TRBJ2-5; D is uncertain. Germline loops: CDR1 SGDLS, CDR2 YYNGEE. Trimming removed 0 bases from V and 2 bases from J, with 14 bases in between. This CDR3 comprises 16 residues.

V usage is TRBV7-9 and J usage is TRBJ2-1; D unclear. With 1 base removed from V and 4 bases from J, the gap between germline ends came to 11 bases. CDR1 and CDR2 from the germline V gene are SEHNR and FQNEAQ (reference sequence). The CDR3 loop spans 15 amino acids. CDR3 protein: CASSLVYPRYNEQFF. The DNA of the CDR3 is TGTGCCAGCAGCTTAGTTTACCCTAGATACAATGAGCAGTTCTTC.

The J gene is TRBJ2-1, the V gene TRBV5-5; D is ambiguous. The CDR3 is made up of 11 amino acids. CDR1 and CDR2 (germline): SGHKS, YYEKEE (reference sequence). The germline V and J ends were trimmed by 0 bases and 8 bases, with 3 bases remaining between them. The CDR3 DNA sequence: TGTGCCAGCAGCTTGGCATATGAGCAGTTCTTC. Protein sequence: CASSLAYEQFF.

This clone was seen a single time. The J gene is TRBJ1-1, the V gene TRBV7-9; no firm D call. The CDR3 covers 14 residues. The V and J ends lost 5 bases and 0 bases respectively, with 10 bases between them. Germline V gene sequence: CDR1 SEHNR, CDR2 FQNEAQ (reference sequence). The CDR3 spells CASSPVFMNTEAFF. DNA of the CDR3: TGTGCCAGCAGCCCAGTCTTTATGAACACTGAAGCTTTCTTT.

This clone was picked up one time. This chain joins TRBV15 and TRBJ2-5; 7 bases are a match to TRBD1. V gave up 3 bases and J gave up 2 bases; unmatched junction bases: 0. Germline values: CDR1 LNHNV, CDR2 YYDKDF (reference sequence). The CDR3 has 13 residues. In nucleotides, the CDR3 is TGTGCCACCAGCAGGACAGGGCAAGAGACCCAGTACTTC. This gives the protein CATSRTGQETQYF. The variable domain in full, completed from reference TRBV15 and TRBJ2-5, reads DAMVIQNPRYQVTQFGKPVTLSCSQTLNHNVMYWYQQKSSQAPKLLFHYYDKDFNNEADTPDNFQSRRPNTSFCFLDIRSPGLGDTAMYLCATSRTGQETQYFGPGTRLLVL.

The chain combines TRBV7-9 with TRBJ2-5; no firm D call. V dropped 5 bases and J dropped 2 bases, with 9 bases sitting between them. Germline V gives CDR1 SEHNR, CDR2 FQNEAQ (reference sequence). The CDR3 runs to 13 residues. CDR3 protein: CASSPPSQETQYF. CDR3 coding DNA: TGTGCCAGCAGCCCCCCCTCGCAAGAGACCCAGTACTTC.

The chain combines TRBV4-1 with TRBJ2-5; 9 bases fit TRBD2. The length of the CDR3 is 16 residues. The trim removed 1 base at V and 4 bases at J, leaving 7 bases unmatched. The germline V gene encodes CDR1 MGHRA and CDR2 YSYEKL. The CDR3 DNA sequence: TGCGCCAGCAGCCAAGGGAGCGGGGGGCCGGGAGAGACCCAGTACTTC. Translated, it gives CASSQGSGGPGETQYF.

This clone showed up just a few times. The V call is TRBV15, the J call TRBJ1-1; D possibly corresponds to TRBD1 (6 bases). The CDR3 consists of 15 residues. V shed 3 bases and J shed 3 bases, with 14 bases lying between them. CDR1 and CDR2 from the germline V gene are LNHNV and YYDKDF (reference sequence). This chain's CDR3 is CATSSEQGRDTEAFF. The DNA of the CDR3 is TGTGCCACCAGCAGCGAACAGGGCAGGGACACTGAAGCTTTCTTT.

CDR3 loop: CASSQVAGGLEQYF. Written as DNA, the CDR3 is TGCGCCAGCAGCCAGGTAGCGGGAGGGCTTGAGCAGTACTTC. The chain has TRBV4-1 and TRBJ2-7; 11 nucleotides match TRBD2. The trim removed 3 bases at V and 7 bases at J, leaving 5 bases unmatched. The CDR3 consists of 14 residues. CDR1 is MGHRA, CDR2 YSYEKL, per germline.

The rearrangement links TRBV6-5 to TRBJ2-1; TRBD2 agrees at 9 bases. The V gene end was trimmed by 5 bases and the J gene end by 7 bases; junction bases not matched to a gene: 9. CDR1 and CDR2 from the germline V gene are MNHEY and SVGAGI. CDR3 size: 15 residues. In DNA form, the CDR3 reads TGTGCCAGCAGTCTAGCGGGATTGCATTTAAATGAGCAGTTCTTC. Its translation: CASSLAGLHLNEQFF.

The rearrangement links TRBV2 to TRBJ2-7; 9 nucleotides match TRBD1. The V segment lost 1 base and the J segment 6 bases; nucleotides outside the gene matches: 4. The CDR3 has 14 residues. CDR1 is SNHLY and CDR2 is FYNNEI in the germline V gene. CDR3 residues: CASSEGQGDSEQYF. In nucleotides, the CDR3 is TGTGCCAGCAGTGAAGGACAGGGGGATAGCGAGCAGTACTTC.